This T cell receptor (beta chain) was recorded in a study of blood T cell repertoires in COVID-19. On the study more broadly: Acute and convalescent COVID-19 samples came from the United States, Italy and Spain.

The V end lost 2 bases, the J end lost 4 bases, and 18 bases lay between the germline ends. This CDR3 spans 17 amino acids. The germline CDR1 and CDR2 sequences are ENHRY and SYGVKD. This table comes from immunoSEQ multiplex PCR, and its TCRdb copy is limited to in-frame clones, with some not included. The sample has tens of thousands of clones; 88% are singletons. This TCR came from a man aged 65-85 years with acute or convalescent COVID-19. The sequencing sample was made of peripheral blood. The chain links TRBV10-3 to TRBJ2-1; the D gene is possibly TRBD2 (6 bases). CDR3 coding DNA: TGTGCCATCAGTGAGAGGTTAAGCGGGTTAGGATACAATGAGCAGTTCTTC. As protein: CAISERLSGLGYNEQFF.